Below, 24 T cell receptor beta chains from the same sample are listed, as sequenced in a study of T cell repertoires in cytomegalovirus infection (dated 2019 in TCRdb). Instrument used: Illumina HiSeq 1500. TCRdb took the public reads, trimmed them with fastp at Q25, ran MiXCR for clone calling and kept in-frame beta chains. CDR3 protein duplicates are merged, each entry listing the most common genes and DNA. Within this sample are some 220,000 distinct CDR3 sequences, with about 12% of them counted one time only. Together, the top ten hold 1.5% to 2% of the sample. The sample was PBMCs. These receptors were collected from a human donor in good health (CMV status not recorded). Some clones in this sample may be carry-over from other donors' samples.

In its sample, this clonotype was seen many times. This chain links TRBV4-2 with TRBJ2-7, with TRBD2 matching over 7 bases. CDR3 size: 13 residues. V was pared by 4 bases and J by 4 bases, with 4 bases of the junction left unmatched. Germline CDR1 is LGHNA and CDR2 is YNFKEQ. The CDR3 is CASSPGLVYEQYF. DNA of the CDR3: TGTGCCAGCAGCCCTGGACTAGTTTACGAGCAGTACTTC.

This clonotype was counted between two and nine times. V is TRBV2 and J is TRBJ2-3; 14 nucleotides line up with TRBD2. Germline CDR1 and CDR2: SNHLY and FYNNEI. V lost 6 bases and J lost 1; bases outside the gene matches: 3. CDR3 size: 16 residues. The CDR3 is CASRMGLAGGTDTQYF. For the CDR3, the DNA is TGTGCCAGCAGGATGGGACTAGCGGGGGGCACAGATACGCAGTATTTT.

This clonotype was recorded many times. The chain links TRBV7-6 to TRBJ1-6, with a possible D match to TRBD1 (5 bases). The germline CDR1 and CDR2 sequences are SGHVS and FNYEAQ. Trimming cost V 5 bases and J 5 bases, with 10 bases left between them. CDR3 length equals 14 residues. The CDR3 bases are TGTGCCAGCAGCAAACGCAGGGATAATTCACCCCTCCACTTT. Translation: CASSKRRDNSPLHF.

This clonotype was seen ten or more times. The V gene is TRBV7-2, the J gene TRBJ1-6, with a weak D call TRBD1 (5 bases). The CDR3 has 16 amino acids. V shed 0 bases and J shed 5 bases, with 11 bases lying between them. The germline V gene encodes CDR1 SGHTA and CDR2 FQGNSA. The CDR3 DNA follows: TGTGCCAGCAGCTTAGCTTCCGGACACAATAATTCACCCCTCCACTTT. Translating it yields CASSLASGHNNSPLHF.

The chain couples TRBV29-1 to TRBJ2-1; unclear D gene. V lost 1 base and J lost 8, with 15 bases in between. CDR3 size: 14 residues. Germline loops: CDR1 SQVTM, CDR2 ANQGSEA. CDR3 bases: TGCAGCGTTGAAGGCCCGGACGGAACGGATGAGCAGTTCTTC. This encodes CSVEGPDGTDEQFF.

In this sample, this clonotype turned up many times. Written as DNA, the CDR3 is TGTGCCAGCAGCCGGACTAGCGGGATTTTGGGCGAGCAGTACTTC. The encoded protein is CASSRTSGILGEQYF. The chain is built from TRBV7-9 and TRBJ2-7; TRBD2 matches at 12 bases. The CDR3 covers 15 residues. CDR1 is SEHNR and CDR2 is FQNEAQ in the germline V gene (reference sequence). V was pared by 5 bases and J by 6 bases, with 8 bases of the junction left unmatched. Drawing the rest from reference TRBV7-9 and TRBJ2-7, the complete variable domain is DTGVSQNPRHKITKRGQNVTFRCDPISEHNRLYWYRQTLGQGPEFLTYFQNEAQLEKSRLLSDRFSAERPKGSFSTLEIQRTEQGDSAMYLCASSRTSGILGEQYFGPGTRLTVT.

This clonotype has a count of ten or more. The chain joins TRBV7-9 to TRBJ2-1; D unresolved. This CDR3 comprises 13 residues. V was pared by 3 bases and J by 0 bases, with 3 bases between. Germline V CDR1 and CDR2: SEHNR, FQNEAQ (reference sequence). The DNA for the CDR3 is TGTGCCAGCAGCTTCATCTCCTACAATGAGCAGTTCTTC. As protein: CASSFISYNEQFF.

This clonotype was seen at least ten times. The V gene is TRBV28, the J gene TRBJ2-3; D possibly corresponds to TRBD2 (5 bases). The CDR3 has 15 amino acids. Germline V lookup: CDR1 MDHEN, CDR2 SYDVKM. The V end was cut by 7 bases, the J end by 4 bases, with 18 bases between. The CDR3 coding sequence is TGTGCCAGCACCCGGTCGGGGAGTTCGGCAGATACGCAGTATTTT. Protein: CASTRSGSSADTQYF.

V gene TRBV5-1 combines with J gene TRBJ2-1, with 7 bases that match TRBD2. The CDR3 runs 15 residues. Trimming removed 4 bases from V and 4 bases from J; junction bases left unmatched: 8. Germline V gene lookup returns CDR1 SGHRS and CDR2 YFSETQ. This chain's CDR3 is CASSRVGTTYNEQFF. CDR3 coding DNA: TGCGCCAGCAGCCGAGTAGGGACTACTTACAATGAGCAGTTCTTC.

The chain carries TRBV7-6 and TRBJ2-7; 7 nucleotides align to TRBD2. This CDR3 spans 18 amino acids. Germline CDR1 is SGHVS and CDR2 is FNYEAQ. V trimming: 2 bases; J trimming: 7 bases; junction bases outside the gene matches: 20. DNA for the CDR3: TGTGCCAGCAGCTTATATGAAAGGTCGAGAAGCGGGGTGGGGGAGCAGTACTTC. It is translated as CASSLYERSRSGVGEQYF.

This clonotype has only a few counts. V is TRBV5-1 and J is TRBJ2-7, with a tentative D call TRBD2 (6 bases). With 4 bases removed from V and 0 bases from J, the gap between germline ends came to 17 bases. This CDR3 has 16 amino acids. Germline V lookup: CDR1 SGHRS, CDR2 YFSETQ. The CDR3 here is CASSPADYPSSYEQYF. CDR3 coding DNA: TGCGCCAGCAGCCCCGCGGACTACCCGAGCTCCTACGAGCAGTACTTC. The complete variable domain, with remaining parts taken from reference TRBV5-1 and TRBJ2-7, reads KAGVTQTPRYLIKTRGQQVTLSCSPISGHRSVSWYQQTPGQGLQFLFEYFSETQRNKGNFPGRFSGRQFSNSRSEMNVSTLELGDSALYLCASSPADYPSSYEQYFGPGTRLTVT.

This sequence joins TRBV20-1 and TRBJ2-5; D is perhaps TRBD1 (6 bases). CDR1 and CDR2 (germline): DFQATT, SNEGSKA (reference sequence). V was cut by 4 bases and J by 0 bases, with 15 bases left in between. The CDR3 totals 15 residues. Here the CDR3 DNA reads TGCAGTGCTACTACAGGGATGTTAGACCAAGAGACCCAGTACTTC. It yields the protein CSATTGMLDQETQYF.

This clonotype was counted ten times or more. This rearrangement joins TRBV19 to TRBJ1-1; TRBD1 matches at 10 bases. V lost 9 bases and J lost 5; bases outside the gene matches: 9. Germline V lookup: CDR1 LNHDA, CDR2 SQIVND (reference sequence). This CDR3 spans 14 amino acids. CDR3 protein: CASTQRQGATEAFF. CDR3 bases: TGTGCCAGCACCCAGAGACAGGGGGCTACTGAAGCTTTCTTT.

This clonotype was recorded at least ten times. CDR3 region: CASSLDAQIERNYGYTF. The CDR3 DNA reads TGTGCCAGCAGCTTAGATGCCCAAATAGAGCGTAACTATGGCTACACCTTC. V usage is TRBV11-2 and J usage is TRBJ1-2, with no clear D. The length of the CDR3 is 17 residues. Germline loops: CDR1 SGHAT, CDR2 FQNNGV. Between the trimmed V and J ends, which lost 0 bases and 1 base, there was a span of 15 bases.

This clonotype was observed a handful of times. The chain carries TRBV15 and TRBJ2-1; D call uncertain. The length of the CDR3 is 13 residues. V was trimmed by 0 bases and J by 9 bases, leaving 9 bases between them. CDR1 LNHNV and CDR2 YYDKDF come from the germline V gene (reference sequence). This CDR3 is CATSRDTDGEQFF. The CDR3 DNA reads TGTGCCACCAGCAGAGATACCGACGGTGAGCAGTTCTTC.

There are many counts of this clonotype. J is TRBJ1-6 and V is TRBV2; TRBD1 matches at 7 bases. The V segment lost 4 bases and the J segment 9 bases; nucleotides outside the gene matches: 6. This CDR3 comprises 14 residues. CDR1 is SNHLY and CDR2 is FYNNEI in the germline V gene. Here the CDR3 reads CASSVEGAGSPLHF. In DNA, the CDR3 is TGTGCCAGCAGTGTTGAGGGGGCCGGTTCACCCCTCCACTTT.

This clonotype was observed at least ten times. This chain uses TRBV6-6 with TRBJ2-1; possible D gene TRBD2, 5 bases. V was trimmed by 0 bases and J by 4 bases, leaving 10 bases between them. The germline V gene encodes CDR1 MNHNY and CDR2 SVGAGI (reference sequence). This CDR3 contains 15 residues. The CDR3 DNA reads as TGTGCCAGCAGTTACTCGCCGGGATTGTACAATGAGCAGTTCTTC. This codes for CASSYSPGLYNEQFF.

This clonotype showed up many times. The V gene is TRBV7-2, the J gene TRBJ2-5; 10 nucleotides agree with TRBD2. V dropped 0 bases and J dropped 7; count of bases not matched to a gene: 11. In germline, CDR1 is SGHTA, CDR2 FQGNSA. The CDR3 length is 17 residues. This CDR3 reads CASSLASLAGVGGTQYF. CDR3 nucleotide sequence: TGTGCCAGCAGCTTAGCTTCTCTAGCGGGAGTAGGTGGGACCCAGTACTTC.

This clonotype was counted between two and nine times. The gene calls are TRBV11-2 and TRBJ2-3; no clear D. The CDR3 totals 15 residues. Between the trimmed V and J ends, which lost 0 bases and 2 bases, there was a span of 9 bases. CDR1 and CDR2 from the germline V gene are SGHAT and FQNNGV. The chain's CDR3 is CASSLEGADTDTQYF. CDR3 nucleotides: TGTGCCAGCAGCTTAGAAGGTGCGGACACAGATACGCAGTATTTT. Combining the CDR3 with reference TRBV11-2 and TRBJ2-3 gives the whole variable domain EAGVAQSPRYKIIEKRQSVAFWCNPISGHATLYWYQQILGQGPKLLIQFQNNGVVDDSQLPKDRFSAERLKGVDSTLKIQPAKLEDSAVYLCASSLEGADTDTQYFGPGTRLTVL.

This clonotype was recorded many times. The V call is TRBV7-2, the J call TRBJ2-7; 8 bases agree with TRBD1. The CDR3 is 14 residues long. Germline V lookup: CDR1 SGHTA, CDR2 FQGNSA. Trimming took 5 bases from V and 5 from J; bases not matched to a gene: 8. This CDR3 reads CASSPQTGVHEQYF. CDR3 nucleotides: TGTGCCAGCAGCCCTCAGACAGGGGTGCACGAGCAGTACTTC.

The chain uses TRBV6-5 and TRBJ2-4; D remains unclear. CDR1 and CDR2 from the germline V gene are MNHEY and SVGAGI. The CDR3 totals 13 residues. Trimming shortened V by 6 bases and J by 6 bases, and 12 bases separated the two germline ends. Here the CDR3 DNA reads TGTGCCAGCAGCCCCATGAGGCTAAACATTCAGTACTTC. It codes for CASSPMRLNIQYF.

The rearrangement joins TRBV29-1 to TRBJ2-2; 8 bases are shared with TRBD1. Germline V gene sequence: CDR1 SQVTM, CDR2 ANQGSEA. V lost 7 bases and J lost 4; bases outside the gene matches: 14. This CDR3 is 16 amino acids long. CDR3 sequence reads: CSADPGRGPGTGELFF. The CDR3 coding sequence is TGCAGCGCCGACCCGGGCAGGGGGCCCGGCACCGGGGAGCTGTTTTTT.

This clonotype was detected ten times or more. The chain recombines TRBV12-3 or TRBV12-4 with TRBJ2-7; the D gene is possibly TRBD2 (6 bases). The CDR3 is 16 amino acids. Trimming removed 4 bases at V and 2 bases at J, with 18 bases between. In DNA, the CDR3 is TGTGCCAGCAGTTCCCTGGGGGGTAGAGGGACCTACGAGCAGTACTTC. Amino acids: CASSSLGGRGTYEQYF.

V is TRBV5-4 and J is TRBJ2-3; the D is unclear. The CDR3 length is 15 residues. With 3 bases removed from V and 0 bases from J, the gap between germline ends came to 11 bases. The germline CDR1 and CDR2 sequences are SGHNT and YYREEE (reference sequence). The CDR3 spells CASSSKRSSTDTQYF. As DNA, the CDR3 is TGTGCCAGCAGCTCAAAACGGTCTAGCACAGATACGCAGTATTTT.